These 15 T cell receptor beta chains originate from one sample sequenced in a study of OX40 agonist ivuxolimab in advanced cancers. TCRdb keeps only in-frame clones here, not all; method: immunoSEQ multiplex PCR. The sample lists some 74,000 clones; less than 90% were seen once. The material sequenced was CD4+ or CD8+ T cells sorted from blood, taken in a trial of the OX40 agonist ivuxolimab. The receptor source for this set is an adult with an advanced solid tumor such as melanoma, head and neck, liver or kidney cancer.

V and J are TRBV6-1 and TRBJ1-1, with D unclear. The CDR3 has 12 residues. V lost 2 bases and J lost 3, with 4 bases in between. CDR1 is MNHNS, CDR2 SASEGT, per germline. Here the CDR3 reads CASSERDTEAFF. In nucleotides, the CDR3 is TGTGCCAGCAGTGAAAGGGACACTGAAGCTTTCTTT.

A few counts support this clone. J is TRBJ2-7 and V is TRBV4-1; 9 nucleotides match TRBD1. Germline assignment: CDR1 MGHRA and CDR2 YSYEKL. The V segment lost 1 base and the J segment 3 bases; nucleotides outside the gene matches: 7. CDR3 length: 16 residues. CDR3 sequence: CASSQATLTGGYEQYF. DNA of the CDR3: TGCGCCAGCAGCCAAGCAACCTTGACAGGGGGCTACGAGCAGTACTTC.

V gene TRBV11-3 combines with J gene TRBJ1-3; no reliable D call. V lost 0 bases, J lost 1 base, and 4 bases lay in between. CDR1 and CDR2 (germline): SGHNT, YENEEA. The CDR3 covers 14 residues. CDR3 in amino acids: CASSLDGSGNTIYF. The CDR3, as DNA: TGTGCCAGCAGCTTAGATGGATCTGGAAACACCATATATTTT.

The V and J genes are TRBV5-4 and TRBJ2-7, with a weak D call TRBD2 (7 bases). The CDR3 is 15 residues long. V lost 4 bases and J 3 bases, leaving 17 bases between the germline ends. Germline assignment: CDR1 SGHNT and CDR2 YYREEE (reference sequence). In DNA, the CDR3 is TGTGCCAGCAGCGAGGGGGGGACAAGAGGCTACGAGCAGTACTTC. This translates into CASSEGGTRGYEQYF.

V gene TRBV11-3 combines with J gene TRBJ2-1; D uncertain. There are 13 residues in the CDR3. Germline CDR1 reads SGHNT; CDR2 reads YENEEA. Trimming shortened V by 4 bases and J by 4 bases, and 8 bases separated the two germline ends. Here the CDR3 DNA reads TGTGCCAGCAGCTCAGTGACTTACAATGAGCAGTTCTTC. It is translated as CASSSVTYNEQFF. Drawing the rest from reference TRBV11-3 and TRBJ2-1, the complete variable domain is EAGVVQSPRYKIIEKKQPVAFWCNPISGHNTLYWYLQNLGQGPELLIRYENEEAVDDSQLPKDRFSAERLKGVDSTLKIQPAELGDSAVYLCASSSVTYNEQFFGPGTRLTVL.

A single count supports this clone. V usage is TRBV11-3 and J usage is TRBJ2-3; D is unresolved. From germline, CDR1 is SGHNT and CDR2 YENEEA. This CDR3 has 12 amino acids. V was trimmed by 1 base and J by 5 bases, leaving 4 bases between them. The DNA of the CDR3 is TGTGCCAGCAGCTTAGCTGGAGATACGCAGTATTTT. This encodes CASSLAGDTQYF.

The rearrangement joins TRBV5-1 to TRBJ2-3; D is undetermined. CDR1 and CDR2 (germline): SGHRS, YFSETQ. This CDR3 spans 13 amino acids. Trimming removed 5 bases from V and 0 bases from J, with 7 bases in between. The DNA for the CDR3 is TGCGCCAGCAGGGAAGGCAGCACAGATACGCAGTATTTT. Amino acid sequence: CASREGSTDTQYF.

The chain links TRBV6-1 to TRBJ1-1, with D maybe TRBD1 (6 bases). There are 15 residues in the CDR3. Trimming took 6 bases from V and 3 from J, leaving 17 bases between them. CDR1 and CDR2 from the germline V gene are MNHNS and SASEGT. Here the CDR3 DNA reads TGTGCCAGCAGACTCGGGGGCAGGGCGGACACTGAAGCTTTCTTT. Translation: CASRLGGRADTEAFF.

The chain combines TRBV7-2 with TRBJ2-7, with 13 bases that match TRBD2. Germline V lookup: CDR1 SGHTA, CDR2 FQGNSA. The CDR3 consists of 15 residues. Trimming at V came to 5 bases and at J to 3 bases, leaving 4 bases not matched to a gene. In nucleotides, the CDR3 is TGTGCCAGCAGCCGAGGACTAGCGGGGGTCTACGAGCAGTACTTC. Residues: CASSRGLAGVYEQYF.

The CDR3 nucleotides are TGTGCCTGGGCCATTGGGGCTAGCGGGAGCTACGAGCAGTACTTC. It translates to CAWAIGASGSYEQYF. The chain has TRBV30 and TRBJ2-7; 10 nucleotides line up with TRBD2. The CDR3 sequence is 15 residues long. Germline lookup yields CDR1 GTSNPN and CDR2 SVGIG (reference sequence). V was pared by 5 bases and J by 3 bases, with 10 bases of the junction left unmatched.

The chain has TRBV28 and TRBJ1-1, with 8 positions matching TRBD1. From germline, CDR1 is MDHEN and CDR2 SYDVKM. The CDR3 runs 14 residues. V gave up 3 bases and J gave up 7 bases; unmatched junction bases: 7. For the CDR3, the DNA is TGTGCCAGCAGTTTTTCGGCCACAGGGGGTGAAGCTTTCTTT. This sequence encodes CASSFSATGGEAFF.

The chain couples TRBV25-1 to TRBJ2-3; D gene unclear. The germline V gene encodes CDR1 MGHDK and CDR2 SYGVNS. This CDR3 has 14 residues. Trimming cost V 2 bases and J 2 bases, with 8 bases left between them. The CDR3 DNA sequence: TGTGCCAGCAGTGAAGGGGTCCCCACAGATACGCAGTATTTT. Protein: CASSEGVPTDTQYF.

This sequence joins TRBV6-1 and TRBJ1-2; the match to TRBD1 covers 9 bases. Germline V gene sequence: CDR1 MNHNS, CDR2 SASEGT. Losses at the gene ends were 8 bases for V and 6 bases for J; bases not matched to a gene: 4. The CDR3 is made up of 12 amino acids. In DNA, the CDR3 is TGTGCCAGCTCGACAGGGGGTAATGGCTACACCTTC. Its translation: CASSTGGNGYTF.

The rearrangement joins TRBV7-2 to TRBJ2-1; no clear D gene. Trimming cost V 1 base and J 0 bases, with 7 bases left between them. The CDR3 totals 15 residues. The V gene's germline CDR1 is SGHTA and CDR2 FQGNSA. CDR3 sequence (DNA): TGTGCCAGCAGCTTAGAACGACTCTCCTACAATGAGCAGTTCTTC. Amino acid sequence: CASSLERLSYNEQFF.

This chain links TRBV6-1 with TRBJ2-7; 7 nucleotides match TRBD1. Germline CDR1 MNHNS, CDR2 SASEGT. There are 15 residues in the CDR3. With 3 bases clipped from V and 2 bases from J, the junction kept 7 bases outside the gene matches. The CDR3 DNA sequence: TGTGCCAGCAGTGAGGGCCCGGGACAGACCTACGAGCAGTACTTC. Protein sequence: CASSEGPGQTYEQYF.